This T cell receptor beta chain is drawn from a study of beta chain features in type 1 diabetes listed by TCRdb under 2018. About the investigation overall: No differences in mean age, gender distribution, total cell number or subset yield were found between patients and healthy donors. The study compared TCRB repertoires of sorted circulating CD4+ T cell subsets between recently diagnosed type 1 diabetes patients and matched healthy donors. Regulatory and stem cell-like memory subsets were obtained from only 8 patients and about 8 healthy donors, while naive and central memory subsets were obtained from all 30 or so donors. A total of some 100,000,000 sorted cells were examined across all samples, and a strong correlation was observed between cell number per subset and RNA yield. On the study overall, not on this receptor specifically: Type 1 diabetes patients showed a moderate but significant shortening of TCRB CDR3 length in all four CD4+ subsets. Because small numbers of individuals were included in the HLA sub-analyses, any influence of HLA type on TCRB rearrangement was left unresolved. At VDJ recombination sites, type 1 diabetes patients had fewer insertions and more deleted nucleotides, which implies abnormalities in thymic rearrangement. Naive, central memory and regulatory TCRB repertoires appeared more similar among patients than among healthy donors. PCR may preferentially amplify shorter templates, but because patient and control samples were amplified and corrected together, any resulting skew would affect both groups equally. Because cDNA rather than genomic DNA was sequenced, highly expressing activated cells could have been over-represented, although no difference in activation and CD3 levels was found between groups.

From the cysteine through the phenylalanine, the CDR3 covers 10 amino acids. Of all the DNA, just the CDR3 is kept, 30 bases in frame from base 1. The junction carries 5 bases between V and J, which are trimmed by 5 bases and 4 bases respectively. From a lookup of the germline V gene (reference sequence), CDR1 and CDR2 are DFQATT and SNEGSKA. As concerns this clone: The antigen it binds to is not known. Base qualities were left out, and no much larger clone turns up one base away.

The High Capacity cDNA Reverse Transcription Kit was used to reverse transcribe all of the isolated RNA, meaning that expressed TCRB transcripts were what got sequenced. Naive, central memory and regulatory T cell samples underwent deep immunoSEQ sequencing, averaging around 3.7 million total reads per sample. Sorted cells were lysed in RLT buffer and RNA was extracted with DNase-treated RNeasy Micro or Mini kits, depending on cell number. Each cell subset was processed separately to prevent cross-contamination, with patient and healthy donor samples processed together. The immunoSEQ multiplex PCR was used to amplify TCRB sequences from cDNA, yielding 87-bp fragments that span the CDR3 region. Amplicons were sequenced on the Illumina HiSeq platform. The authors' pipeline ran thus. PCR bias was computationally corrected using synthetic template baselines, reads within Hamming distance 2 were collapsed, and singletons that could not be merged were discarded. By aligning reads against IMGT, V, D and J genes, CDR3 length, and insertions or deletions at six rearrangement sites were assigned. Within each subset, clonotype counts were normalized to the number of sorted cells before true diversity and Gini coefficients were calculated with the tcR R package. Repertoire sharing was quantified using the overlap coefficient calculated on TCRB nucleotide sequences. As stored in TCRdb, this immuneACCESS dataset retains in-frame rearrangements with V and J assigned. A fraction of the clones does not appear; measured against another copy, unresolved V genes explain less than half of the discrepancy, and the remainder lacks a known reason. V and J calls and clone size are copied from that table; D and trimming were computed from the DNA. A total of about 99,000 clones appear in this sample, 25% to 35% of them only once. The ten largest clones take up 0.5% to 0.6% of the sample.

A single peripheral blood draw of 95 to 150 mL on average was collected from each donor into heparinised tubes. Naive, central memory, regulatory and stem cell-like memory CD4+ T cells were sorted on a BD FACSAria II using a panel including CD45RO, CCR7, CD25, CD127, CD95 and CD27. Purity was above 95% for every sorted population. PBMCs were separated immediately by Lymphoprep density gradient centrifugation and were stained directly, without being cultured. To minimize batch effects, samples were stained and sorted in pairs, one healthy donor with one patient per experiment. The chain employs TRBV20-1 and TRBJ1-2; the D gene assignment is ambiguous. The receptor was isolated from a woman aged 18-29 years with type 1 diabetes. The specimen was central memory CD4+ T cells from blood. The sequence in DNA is TGCAGTGCTCCTAGCTATGGCTACACCTTC. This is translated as CSAPSYGYTF.